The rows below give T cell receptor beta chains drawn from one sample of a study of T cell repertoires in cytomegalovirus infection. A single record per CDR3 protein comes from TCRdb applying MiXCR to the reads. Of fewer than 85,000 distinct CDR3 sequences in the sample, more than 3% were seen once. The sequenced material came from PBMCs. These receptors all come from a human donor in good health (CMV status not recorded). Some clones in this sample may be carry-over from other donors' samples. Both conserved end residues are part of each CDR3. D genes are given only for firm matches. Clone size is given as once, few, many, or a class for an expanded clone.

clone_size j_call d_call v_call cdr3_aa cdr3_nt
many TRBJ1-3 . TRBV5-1 CASTTDGSSGNTIYF TGCGCCAGCACCACGGACGGTTCCTCTGGAAACACCATATATTTT
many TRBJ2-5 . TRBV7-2 CASSLIIKTQYF TGTGCCAGCAGCTTAATTATAAAGACCCAGTACTTC
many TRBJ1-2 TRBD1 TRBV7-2 CASSQNRGLHGYTF TGTGCCAGCAGCCAAAACAGGGGGCTCCATGGCTACACCTTC
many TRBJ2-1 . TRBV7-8 CASGYLGGGSYNEQFF TGTGCCAGCGGCTACTTGGGCGGAGGCTCCTACAATGAGCAGTTCTTC
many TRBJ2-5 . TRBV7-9 CASSLLQGLGETQYF TGTGCCAGCAGCTTACTACAGGGATTGGGAGAGACCCAGTACTTC
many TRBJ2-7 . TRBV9 CASHPQRRMSSYEQYF TGTGCCAGCCACCCTCAGAGACGTATGAGCTCCTACGAGCAGTACTTC
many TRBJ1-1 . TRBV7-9 CASSFFGGSRTVGMNTEAFF TGTGCCAGCAGCTTCTTCGGGGGATCGCGGACGGTGGGGATGAACACTGAAGCTTTCTTT
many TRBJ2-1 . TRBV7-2 CASSLLVGANEQFF TGTGCCAGCAGCTTACTTGTGGGGGCTAATGAGCAGTTCTTC
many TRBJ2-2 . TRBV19 CASSGAGTTNTGELFF TGTGCCAGTAGTGGGGCCGGGACAACGAACACCGGGGAGCTGTTTTTT
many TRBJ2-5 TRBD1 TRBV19 CASSKRGPYQETQYF TGTGCCAGTAGTAAGAGGGGGCCGTACCAAGAGACCCAGTACTTC
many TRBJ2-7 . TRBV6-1 CASREDFYEQYF TGTGCCAGCAGGGAAGATTTCTACGAGCAGTACTTC
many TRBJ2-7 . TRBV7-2 CASSLARGSTYEQYF TGTGCCAGCAGCTTAGCTAGAGGGAGCACCTACGAGCAGTACTTC
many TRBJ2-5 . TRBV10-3 CAISVGGAETQYF TGTGCCATCAGTGTAGGAGGGGCGGAGACCCAGTACTTC
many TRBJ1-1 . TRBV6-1 CASSAVGGARTEAFF TGTGCCAGCAGTGCCGTCGGGGGAGCCCGAACTGAAGCTTTCTTT
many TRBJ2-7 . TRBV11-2 CASSQNPGPAYEQYF TGTGCCAGCAGTCAAAACCCGGGGCCAGCTTACGAGCAGTACTTC
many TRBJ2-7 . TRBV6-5 CASSERIALEQYF TGTGCCAGCAGTGAACGGATTGCCCTCGAGCAGTACTTC
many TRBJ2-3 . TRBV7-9 CASSLSSGTTSTDTQYF TGTGCCAGCAGCTTATCTTCGGGGACAACTAGCACAGATACGCAGTATTTT
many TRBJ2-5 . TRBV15 CATGRRDKLETQYF TGTGCCACCGGAAGAAGGGACAAACTAGAGACCCAGTACTTC
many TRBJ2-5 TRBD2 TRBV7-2 CASSSAFSGSPEYF TGTGCCAGCAGCTCCGCCTTTAGCGGGAGCCCGGAGTACTTC
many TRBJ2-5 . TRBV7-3 CASSLSGKETQYF TGTGCCAGCAGCTTAAGCGGAAAAGAGACCCAGTACTTC
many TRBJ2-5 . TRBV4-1 CASSQAPGETQYF TGCGCCAGCAGCCAAGCCCCGGGTGAGACCCAGTACTTC
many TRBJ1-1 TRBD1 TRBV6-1 CASRWTGSETEAFF TGTGCCAGCAGGTGGACAGGGTCGGAGACTGAAGCTTTCTTT